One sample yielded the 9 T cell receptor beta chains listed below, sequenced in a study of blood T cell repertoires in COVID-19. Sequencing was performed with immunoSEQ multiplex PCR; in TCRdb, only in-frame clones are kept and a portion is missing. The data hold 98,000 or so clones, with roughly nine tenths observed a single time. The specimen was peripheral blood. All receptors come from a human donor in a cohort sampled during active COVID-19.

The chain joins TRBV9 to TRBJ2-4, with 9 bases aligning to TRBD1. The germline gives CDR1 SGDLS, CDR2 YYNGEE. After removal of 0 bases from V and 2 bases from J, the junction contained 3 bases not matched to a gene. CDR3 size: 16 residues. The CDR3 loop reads CASSVAGQGTKNIQYF. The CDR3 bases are TGTGCCAGCAGCGTAGCGGGACAGGGAACCAAAAACATTCAGTACTTC.

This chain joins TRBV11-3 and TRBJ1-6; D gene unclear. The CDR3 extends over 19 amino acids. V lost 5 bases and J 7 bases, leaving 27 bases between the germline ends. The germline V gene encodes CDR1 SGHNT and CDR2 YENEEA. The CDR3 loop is CASSPDRWRSFNPNSPLHF. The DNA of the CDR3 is TGTGCCAGCAGCCCAGACCGGTGGAGAAGTTTCAACCCCAATTCACCCCTCCACTTT.

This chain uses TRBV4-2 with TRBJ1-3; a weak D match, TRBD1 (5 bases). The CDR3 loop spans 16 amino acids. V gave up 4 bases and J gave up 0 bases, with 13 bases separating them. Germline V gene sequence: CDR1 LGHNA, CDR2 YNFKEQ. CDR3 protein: CASSREGRGSGNTIYF. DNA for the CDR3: TGTGCCAGCAGCCGGGAGGGACGAGGCTCTGGAAACACCATATATTTT.

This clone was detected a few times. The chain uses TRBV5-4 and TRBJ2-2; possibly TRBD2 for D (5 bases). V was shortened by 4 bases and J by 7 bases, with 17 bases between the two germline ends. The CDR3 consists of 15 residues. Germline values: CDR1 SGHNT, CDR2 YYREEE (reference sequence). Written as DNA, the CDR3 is TGTGCCAGCAGCCTGGGCGGGTCCCTTTACGGGGAGCTGTTTTTT. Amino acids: CASSLGGSLYGELFF.

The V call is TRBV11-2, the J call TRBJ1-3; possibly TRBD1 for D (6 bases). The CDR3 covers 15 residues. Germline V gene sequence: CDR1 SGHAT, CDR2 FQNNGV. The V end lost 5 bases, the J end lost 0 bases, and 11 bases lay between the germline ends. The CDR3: CASSLDRSSGNTIYF. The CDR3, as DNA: TGTGCCAGCAGCCTCGACAGGTCCTCTGGAAACACCATATATTTT.

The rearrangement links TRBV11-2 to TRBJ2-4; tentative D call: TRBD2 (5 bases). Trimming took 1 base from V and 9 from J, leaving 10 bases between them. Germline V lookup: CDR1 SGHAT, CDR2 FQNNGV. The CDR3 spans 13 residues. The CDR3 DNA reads TGTGCCAGCAGCTTAGCGGACTGGGGCATTCAGTACTTC. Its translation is CASSLADWGIQYF.

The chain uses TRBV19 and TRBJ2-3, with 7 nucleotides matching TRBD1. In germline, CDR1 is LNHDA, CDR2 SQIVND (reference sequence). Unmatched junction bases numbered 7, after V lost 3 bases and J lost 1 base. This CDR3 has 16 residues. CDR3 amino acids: CASSILGQGGTDTQYF. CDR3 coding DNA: TGTGCCAGTAGTATTTTAGGGCAGGGGGGCACAGATACGCAGTATTTT.

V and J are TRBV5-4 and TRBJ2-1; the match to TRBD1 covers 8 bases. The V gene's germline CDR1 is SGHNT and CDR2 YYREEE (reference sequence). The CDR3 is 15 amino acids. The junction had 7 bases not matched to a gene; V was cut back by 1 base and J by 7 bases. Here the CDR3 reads CASSLRTGSPNEQFF. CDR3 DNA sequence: TGTGCCAGCAGCTTGCGGACAGGGAGCCCTAATGAGCAGTTCTTC.

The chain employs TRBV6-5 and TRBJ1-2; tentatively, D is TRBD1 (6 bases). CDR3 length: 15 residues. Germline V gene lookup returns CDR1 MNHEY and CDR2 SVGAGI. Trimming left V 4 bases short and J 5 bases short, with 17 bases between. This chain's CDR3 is CASSFSTGLGYGYTF. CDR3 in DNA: TGTGCCAGCAGTTTCTCTACAGGGTTAGGTTATGGCTACACCTTC.